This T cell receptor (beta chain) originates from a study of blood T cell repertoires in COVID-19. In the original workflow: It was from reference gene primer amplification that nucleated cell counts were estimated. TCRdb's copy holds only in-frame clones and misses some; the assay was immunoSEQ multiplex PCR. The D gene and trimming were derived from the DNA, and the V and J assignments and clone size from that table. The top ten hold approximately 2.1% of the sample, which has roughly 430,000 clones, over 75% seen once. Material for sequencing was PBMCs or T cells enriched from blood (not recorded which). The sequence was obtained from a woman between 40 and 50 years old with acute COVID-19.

CDR3 in amino acids: CASSLDSGSDSPLHF. The CDR3 nucleotides read TGTGCCAGCAGCTTGGATAGCGGGTCGGATTCACCCCTCCACTTT. The V and J genes are TRBV5-4 and TRBJ1-6; no firm D call. The germline V and J ends were trimmed by 0 bases and 8 bases, with 12 bases remaining between them. Germline CDR1 and CDR2: SGHNT and YYREEE (reference sequence). The CDR3 has 15 residues.